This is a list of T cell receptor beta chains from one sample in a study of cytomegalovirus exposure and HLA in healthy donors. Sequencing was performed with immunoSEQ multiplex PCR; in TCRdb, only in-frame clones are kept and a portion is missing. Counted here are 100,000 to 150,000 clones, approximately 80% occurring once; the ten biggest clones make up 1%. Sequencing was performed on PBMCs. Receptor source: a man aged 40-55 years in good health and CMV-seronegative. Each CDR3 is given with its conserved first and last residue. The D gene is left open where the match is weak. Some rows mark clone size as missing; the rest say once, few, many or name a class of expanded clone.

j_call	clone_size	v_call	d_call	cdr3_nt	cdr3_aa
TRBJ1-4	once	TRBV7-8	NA	TGTGCCAGCACCCCGGGGGGGGCGAAAAATGAAAAACTGTTTTTT	CASTPGGAKNEKLFF
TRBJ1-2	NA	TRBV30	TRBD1	TGTGCCTGGAGTGCTACAGGGGATGGCTACACCTTC	CAWSATGDGYTF
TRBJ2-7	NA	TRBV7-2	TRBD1	TGTGCCAGCAGCTTAGGGGGGACAGGGCTGGAGGAGCAGTACTTC	CASSLGGTGLEEQYF
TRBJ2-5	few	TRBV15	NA	TGTGCCACCAGCAGAGATAGGACACAAGAGACCCAGTACTTC	CATSRDRTQETQYF
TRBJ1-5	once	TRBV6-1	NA	TGTGCCAGCAGTGAACCTGGGGGGTCTATTAAGGATCAGCCCCAGCATTTT	CASSEPGGSIKDQPQHF
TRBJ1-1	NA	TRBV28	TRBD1	TGTGCCAGCACCCTCTGGACAGGGAGCACTGAAGCTTTCTTT	CASTLWTGSTEAFF
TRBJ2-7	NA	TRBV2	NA	TGTGCCAGCAGTGCAGAATCCTACGAGCAGTACTTC	CASSAESYEQYF
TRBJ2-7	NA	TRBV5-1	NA	TGCGCCAGCAGCTTGACCAGAACCTACGAGCAGTACTTC	CASSLTRTYEQYF
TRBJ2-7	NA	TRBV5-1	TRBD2	TGCGCCAGCAGCCGCACTAGCGGGGAGCTGTACGAGCAGTACTTC	CASSRTSGELYEQYF
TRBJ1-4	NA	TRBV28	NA	TGTGCCAGCAGGTTATCCAAAAATGAAAAACTGTTTTTT	CASRLSKNEKLFF
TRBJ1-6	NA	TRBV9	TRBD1	TGTGCCAGCAGCAGTAGCGGGGACAGTTATAATTCACCCCTCCACTTT	CASSSSGDSYNSPLHF